This TCR beta chain is drawn from a study of blood T cell repertoires in COVID-19. The overall study: Donors in the United States, Italy and Spain gave samples during acute or convalescent COVID-19. The cDNA or gDNA used as material had been derived from T cells, B-cell-depleted T cells, or PBMCs.

Methods used by the authors: Nucleated cell counts were estimated from reference gene primer amplification. This table comes from immunoSEQ multiplex PCR, and its TCRdb copy is limited to in-frame clones, with some not included. V, J and clone size are those of that table, while D and trimming were read from the DNA. Of approximately 98,000 clones in the sample, 80% to 90% were seen once. Germline loops: CDR1 MGHRA, CDR2 YSYEKL. The CDR3 is 15 amino acids. The V end lost 5 bases, the J end lost 2 bases, and 15 bases lay between the germline ends. This chain joins TRBV4-1 and TRBJ1-2; D is uncertain. This clonotype was obtained from a human donor in a cohort sampled during active COVID-19. Sample: peripheral blood. The CDR3 spells CASSSKVAQNYGYTF. The CDR3 DNA is TGCGCCAGCAGCTCGAAGGTGGCACAGAACTATGGCTACACCTTC.